These 20 T cell receptor beta chains were all obtained from the same sample, sequenced in a study of blood T cell repertoires in COVID-19. Method: immunoSEQ multiplex PCR; TCRdb's copy keeps in-frame clones and lacks some. Of 200,000 to 250,000 clones in the sample, 75% to 90% were seen once. Sequencing was done on a sample of peripheral blood. All receptors come from a man aged 25-45 years with COVID-19, enrolled during active disease.

The chain recombines TRBV18 with TRBJ2-7; D unclear. The CDR3 contains 13 residues. V shed 4 bases and J shed 4 bases, with 11 bases lying between them. Germline assignment: CDR1 KGHSH and CDR2 LQKENI. CDR3 protein: CASSLKEAYEQYF. The CDR3, as DNA: TGTGCCAGCTCACTCAAAGAGGCTTACGAGCAGTACTTC.

The V gene is TRBV11-1, the J gene TRBJ1-2, with TRBD1 matching 7 bases. Trimming at V came to 4 bases and at J to 7 bases, leaving 12 bases not matched to a gene. The CDR3 spans 15 residues. Germline V gene sequence: CDR1 SGHAT, CDR2 FQDESV (reference sequence). The CDR3 DNA follows: TGTGCCAGCAGCTCAACCGGGACAGCCTCTGGTGGCTACACCTTC. Its protein product is CASSSTGTASGGYTF.

This rearrangement joins TRBV5-1 to TRBJ2-2; TRBD2 agrees at 7 bases. The CDR3 loop spans 13 amino acids. Germline values: CDR1 SGHRS, CDR2 YFSETQ. V was pared by 5 bases and J by 7 bases, with 5 bases of the junction left unmatched. The CDR3 region is CASSLREGGELFF. In DNA, the CDR3 is TGCGCCAGCAGTCTGAGGGAGGGCGGGGAGCTGTTTTTT.

The rearrangement links TRBV10-3 to TRBJ1-4, with a weak D call TRBD1 (6 bases). CDR1 is ENHRY, CDR2 SYGVKD, per germline. There are 15 residues in the CDR3. V lost 3 bases and J lost 4, with 12 bases in between. The CDR3 coding sequence is TGTGCCATCAGTGATCCGGGGGGCCTTAATGAAAAACTGTTTTTT. It specifies CAISDPGGLNEKLFF.

The chain is built from TRBV12-5 and TRBJ2-7; 8 nucleotides match TRBD1. Germline V CDR1 and CDR2: LGHNT, FRNRAP. With V trimmed by 6 bases and J by 6 bases, 7 bases remained unmatched. The CDR3 length is 13 residues. The DNA for the CDR3 is TGTGCTAGTGGCTTCGGACAGGGTTCCGAGCAGTACTTC. Translation: CASGFGQGSEQYF.

The chain joins TRBV5-1 to TRBJ2-2; 8 positions match TRBD1. Germline values: CDR1 SGHRS, CDR2 YFSETQ. The CDR3 has 15 amino acids. The V segment lost 1 base and the J segment 4 bases; nucleotides outside the gene matches: 3. The CDR3 region is CASSLSGGRTGELFF. In nucleotides, the CDR3 is TGCGCCAGCAGCTTGTCAGGGGGCCGCACCGGGGAGCTGTTTTTT.

The rearrangement links TRBV19 to TRBJ2-7; D is uncertain. V was pared by 4 bases and J by 1 base, with 8 bases between. Germline assignment: CDR1 LNHDA and CDR2 SQIVND (reference sequence). CDR3 length: 13 residues. CDR3 sequence (DNA): TGTGCCAGTAGTAGGAGACCTTCCTACGAGCAGTACTTC. Amino acids: CASSRRPSYEQYF.

This rearrangement joins TRBV7-9 to TRBJ2-4, with 13 bases matching TRBD2. CDR3 size: 15 residues. CDR1 and CDR2 (germline): SEHNR, FQNEAQ (reference sequence). The junction had 2 bases not matched to a gene; V was cut back by 5 bases and J by 4 bases. CDR3 DNA: TGTGCCAGCAGCCGGACTAGCGGGGGAAAAAACATTCAGTACTTC. As protein: CASSRTSGGKNIQYF.

This chain uses TRBV21-1 with TRBJ2-7; the table names TRBD1, a call not compared with the DNA. TRBV21-1 is assigned pseudogene status. CDR3 size: 17 residues. The DNA of the CDR3 is TGTGCCAGCAGCAAAGATGGGGAAGGGACAGTGCCATACGAGCAGTACTTC. Translating gives CASSKDGEGTVPYEQYF.

The J gene is TRBJ1-3, the V gene TRBV6-2 or TRBV6-3; D is unclear. V lost 6 bases and J lost 0, with 15 bases in between. The CDR3 loop spans 16 amino acids. The V gene's germline CDR1 is MNHEY and CDR2 SVGEGT. CDR3 bases: TGTGCCAGCAGCCGTGGCGGTTCCCGCTCTGGAAACACCATATATTTT. Translated: CASSRGGSRSGNTIYF.

J is TRBJ2-5 and V is TRBV29-1, with TRBD1 matching over 8 bases. The CDR3 totals 14 residues. V shed 6 bases and J 5 bases; nucleotides not matched to a gene: 11. Germline CDR1 SQVTM, CDR2 ANQGSEA. Here the CDR3 DNA reads TGCAGCGTCCAGGGGGCAGGTGGATTGGAGACCCAGTACTTC. Protein sequence: CSVQGAGGLETQYF.

V is TRBV18 and J is TRBJ1-5; no firm D call. In germline, CDR1 is KGHSH, CDR2 LQKENI. There are 13 residues in the CDR3. The V end was cut by 6 bases, the J end by 11 bases, with 17 bases between. CDR3 in DNA: TGTGCCAGCTCCCAAGAGCGCGCCCAATCCCAGCATTTT. It specifies CASSQERAQSQHF.

The chain has TRBV5-1 and TRBJ1-4; D unclear. The V end was cut by 5 bases, the J end by 2 bases, with 10 bases between. The CDR3 has 14 residues. CDR1 SGHRS and CDR2 YFSETQ come from the germline V gene. The CDR3, as DNA: TGCGCCAGCAGTCTAGGATCGACTAATGAAAAACTGTTTTTT. This codes for CASSLGSTNEKLFF.

V is TRBV27 and J is TRBJ2-1, with 10 positions matching TRBD2. This CDR3 has 15 amino acids. The germline V gene has CDR1 MNHEY and CDR2 SMNVEV (reference sequence). J gave up 7 bases and V 6 bases, and 9 bases lay outside the gene matches. CDR3: CASSHLPSGSNEQFF. The CDR3, as DNA: TGTGCCAGCAGCCACCTCCCTAGCGGGAGTAATGAGCAGTTCTTC.

The chain carries TRBV7-8 and TRBJ2-5, with D perhaps TRBD1 (5 bases). V lost 2 bases, J lost 5 bases, and 6 bases lay in between. The CDR3 consists of 12 residues. Germline CDR1 reads SGHVS; CDR2 reads FQNEAQ. CDR3: CASSLRQETQYF. DNA for the CDR3: TGTGCCAGCAGCTTAAGACAGGAGACCCAGTACTTC.

V and J are TRBV12-3 or TRBV12-4 and TRBJ1-2, with D unresolved. The ends were cut back, 1 base at V and 2 bases at J, with 5 bases in the middle. CDR3 length equals 13 residues. CDR3 bases: TGTGCCAGCAGTTTAGACGGGAACTATGGCTACACCTTC. It is translated as CASSLDGNYGYTF.

The chain carries TRBV9 and TRBJ2-1, with a tentative D call TRBD2 (5 bases). The CDR3 loop spans 15 amino acids. V was pared by 0 bases and J by 6 bases, with 13 bases between. Germline CDR1 reads SGDLS; CDR2 reads YYNGEE. The CDR3 region is CASSVGPWAGNEQFF. The CDR3 nucleotides read TGTGCCAGCAGCGTAGGCCCATGGGCGGGCAATGAGCAGTTCTTC. Variable domain in full (rest from reference TRBV9 and TRBJ2-1): DSGVTQTPKHLITATGQRVTLRCSPRSGDLSVYWYQQSLDQGLQFLIQYYNGEERAKGNILERFSAQQFPDLHSELNLSSLELGDSALYFCASSVGPWAGNEQFFGPGTRLTVL.

J is TRBJ1-2 and V is TRBV2; D perhaps matches TRBD1 (6 bases). Trimming removed 5 bases from V and 2 bases from J, with 15 bases in between. In germline, CDR1 is SNHLY, CDR2 FYNNEI. This CDR3 comprises 15 residues. CDR3 loop: CASSSLGGGNYGYTF. The CDR3 DNA is TGTGCCAGCAGTTCCCTAGGGGGTGGCAACTATGGCTACACCTTC.

The CDR3 bases are TGTGCCAGCCAAGAGGCGCCAAATAATTCACCCCTCCACTTT. Amino acids: CASQEAPNNSPLHF. The V and J genes are TRBV2 and TRBJ1-6; D gene unclear. Germline CDR1 reads SNHLY; CDR2 reads FYNNEI. V lost 8 bases to trimming and J lost 5 bases, with 13 bases between them. CDR3 length: 14 residues.

The V and J genes are TRBV14 and TRBJ2-7; TRBD1 matches at 10 bases. V trimming: 2 bases; J trimming: 2 bases; junction bases outside the gene matches: 3. Germline V gene sequence: CDR1 SGHDN, CDR2 FVKESK. This CDR3 contains 15 residues. The CDR3 DNA sequence: TGTGCCAGCAGCCAACCTGGGACAGGGGCCTACGAGCAGTACTTC. It is translated as CASSQPGTGAYEQYF. Full variable domain (remainder filled in from reference TRBV14 and TRBJ2-7): EAGVTQFPSHSVIEKGQTVTLRCDPISGHDNLYWYRRVMGKEIKFLLHFVKESKQDESGMPNNRFLAERTGGTYSTLKVQPAELEDSGVYFCASSQPGTGAYEQYFGPGTRLTVT.